Here is one T cell receptor beta chain with its context. The antigen remains undetermined. TCRdb's table, derived via immunoSEQ multiplex PCR, lists solely in-frame clones and lacks some. The sample yields tens of thousands of clones, 78% seen once. This entry comes from a study of vaccination effects on CD4 cells after COVID-19. Researchers isolated CD4+ T cells once 9 to 11 days of culture had elapsed. Participants completed two doses of the BNT162b2 or mRNA-1273 vaccine. Cultures got half-medium changes with IL-2 on days 3 and 7. General study points: Marked contraction was observed in infection-induced and vaccine-induced clones late after vaccination.

Trimming stripped 4 bases from V and 3 bases from J, with 15 bases between. Germline CDR1 is KGHSH and CDR2 is LQKENI. CDR3 length equals 15 residues. The clonotype comes from a human donor who received a COVID-19 vaccine. The chain uses TRBV18 and TRBJ1-2; D gene uncertain. The input for sequencing was CD4+ T cells from PBMCs cultured without peptide, taken after COVID-19 vaccination. CDR3 coding DNA: TGTGCCAGCTCACAATCACCCCAAGAACACTATGGCTACACCTTC. Amino acids: CASSQSPQEHYGYTF.